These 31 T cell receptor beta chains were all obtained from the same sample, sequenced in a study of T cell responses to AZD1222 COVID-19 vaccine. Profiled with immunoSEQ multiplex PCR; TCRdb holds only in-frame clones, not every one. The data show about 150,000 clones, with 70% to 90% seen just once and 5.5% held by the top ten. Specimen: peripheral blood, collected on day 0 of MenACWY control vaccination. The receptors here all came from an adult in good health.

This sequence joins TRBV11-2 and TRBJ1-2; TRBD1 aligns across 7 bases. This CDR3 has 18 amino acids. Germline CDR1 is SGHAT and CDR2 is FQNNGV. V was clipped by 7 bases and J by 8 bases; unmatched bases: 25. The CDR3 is CASTSNPPPPGQLLGYTF. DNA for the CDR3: TGTGCCAGCACCTCAAACCCTCCCCCCCCGGGACAGTTATTAGGCTACACCTTC.

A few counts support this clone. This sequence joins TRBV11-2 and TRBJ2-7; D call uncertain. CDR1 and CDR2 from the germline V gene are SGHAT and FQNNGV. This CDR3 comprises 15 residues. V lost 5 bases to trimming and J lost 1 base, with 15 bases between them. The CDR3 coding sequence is TGTGCCAGCAGCGAGTCTCCGGGTCCGTCCTACGAGCAGTACGTC. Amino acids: CASSESPGPSYEQYV.

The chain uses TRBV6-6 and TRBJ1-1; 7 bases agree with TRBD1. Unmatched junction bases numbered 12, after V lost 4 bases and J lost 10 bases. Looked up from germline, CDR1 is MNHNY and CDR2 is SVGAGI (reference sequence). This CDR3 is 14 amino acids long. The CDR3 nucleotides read TGTGCCAGCAGTTCACAATCGACAGGGCAAACAGCTTTCTTT. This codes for CASSSQSTGQTAFF.

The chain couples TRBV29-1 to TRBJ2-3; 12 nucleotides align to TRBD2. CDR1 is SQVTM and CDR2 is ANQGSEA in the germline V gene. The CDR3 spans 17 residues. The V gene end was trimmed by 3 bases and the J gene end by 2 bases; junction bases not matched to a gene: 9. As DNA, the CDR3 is TGCAGCGTTGATGAAGGACTAGCGGGGAGTACCACAGATACGCAGTATTTT. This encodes CSVDEGLAGSTTDTQYF.

CDR3 bases: TGTGCCAGTAGTACGACAGGGGACTCCTACAATGAGCAGTTCTTC. It specifies CASSTTGDSYNEQFF. The chain combines TRBV19 with TRBJ2-1; 8 bases map to TRBD1. J was trimmed by 0 bases and V by 4 bases; bases with no gene match: 2. This CDR3 has 15 amino acids. Per germline, CDR1 LNHDA and CDR2 SQIVND (reference sequence).

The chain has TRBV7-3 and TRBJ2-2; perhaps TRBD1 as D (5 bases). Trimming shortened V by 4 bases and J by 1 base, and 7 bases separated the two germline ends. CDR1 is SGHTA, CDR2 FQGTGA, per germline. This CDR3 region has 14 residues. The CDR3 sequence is CASSSDRNTGELFF. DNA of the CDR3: TGTGCCAGCAGCTCCGACAGGAACACCGGGGAGCTGTTTTTT.

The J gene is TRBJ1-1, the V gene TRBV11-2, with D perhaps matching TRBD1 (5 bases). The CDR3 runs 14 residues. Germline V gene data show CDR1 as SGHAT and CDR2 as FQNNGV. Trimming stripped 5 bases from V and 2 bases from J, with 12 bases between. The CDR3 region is CASSAITGNTEAFF. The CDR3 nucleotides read TGTGCCAGCAGCGCGATAACAGGAAACACTGAAGCTTTCTTT.

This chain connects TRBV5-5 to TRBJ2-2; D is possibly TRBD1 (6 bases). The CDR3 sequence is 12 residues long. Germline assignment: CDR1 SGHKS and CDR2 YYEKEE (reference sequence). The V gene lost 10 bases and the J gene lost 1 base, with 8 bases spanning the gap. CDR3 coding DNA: TGTGCCTCCAGGGGGAACACCGGGGAGCTGTTTTTT. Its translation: CASRGNTGELFF.

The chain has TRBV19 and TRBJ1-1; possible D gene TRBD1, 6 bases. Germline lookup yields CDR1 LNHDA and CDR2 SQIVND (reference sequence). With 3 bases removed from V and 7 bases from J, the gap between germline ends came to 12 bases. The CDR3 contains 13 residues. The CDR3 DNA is TGTGCCAGTAGTATTTTTGGGGGCGTTGAAGCTTTCTTT. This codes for CASSIFGGVEAFF.

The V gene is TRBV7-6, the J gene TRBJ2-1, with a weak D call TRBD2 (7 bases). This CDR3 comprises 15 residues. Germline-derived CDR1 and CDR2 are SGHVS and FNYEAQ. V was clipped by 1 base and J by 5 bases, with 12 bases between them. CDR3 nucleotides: TGTGCCAGCAGCTTAGTGGCGGGGGCAAACAATGAGCAGTTCTTC. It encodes CASSLVAGANNEQFF. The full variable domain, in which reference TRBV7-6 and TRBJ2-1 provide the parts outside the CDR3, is GAGVSQSPRYKVTKRGQDVALRCDPISGHVSLYWYRQALGQGPEFLTYFNYEAQQDKSGLPNDRFSAERPEGSISTLTIQRTEQRDSAMYRCASSLVAGANNEQFFGPGTRLTVL.

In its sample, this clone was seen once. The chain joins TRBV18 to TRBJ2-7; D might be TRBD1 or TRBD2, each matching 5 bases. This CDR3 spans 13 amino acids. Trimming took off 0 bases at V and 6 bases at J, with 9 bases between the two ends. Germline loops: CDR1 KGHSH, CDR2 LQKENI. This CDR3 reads CASSPPGTPEQYV. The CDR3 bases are TGTGCCAGCTCACCACCGGGGACGCCCGAGCAGTACGTC.

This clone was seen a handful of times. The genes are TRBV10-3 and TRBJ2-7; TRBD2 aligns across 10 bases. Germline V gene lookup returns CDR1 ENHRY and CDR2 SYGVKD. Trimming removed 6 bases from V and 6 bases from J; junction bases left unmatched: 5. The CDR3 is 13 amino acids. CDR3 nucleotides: TGTGCCATCAGAGCGGGGGGGGCCTTCGAGCAGTACGTC. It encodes CAIRAGGAFEQYV.

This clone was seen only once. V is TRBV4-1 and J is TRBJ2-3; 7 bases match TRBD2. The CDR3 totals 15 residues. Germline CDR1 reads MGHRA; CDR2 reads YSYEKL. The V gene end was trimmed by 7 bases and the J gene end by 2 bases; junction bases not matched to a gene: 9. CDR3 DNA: TGCGCCAGCATGGATCTAGCGGAGCTCACAGATACGCAGTATTTT. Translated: CASMDLAELTDTQYF.

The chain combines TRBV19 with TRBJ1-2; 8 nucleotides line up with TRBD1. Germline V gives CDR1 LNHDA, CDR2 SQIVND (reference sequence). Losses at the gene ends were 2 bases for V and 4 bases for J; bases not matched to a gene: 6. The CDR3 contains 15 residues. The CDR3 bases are TGTGCCAGTAGTATAACCCCCGGGACAGGCTATGGCTACACCTTC. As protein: CASSITPGTGYGYTF.

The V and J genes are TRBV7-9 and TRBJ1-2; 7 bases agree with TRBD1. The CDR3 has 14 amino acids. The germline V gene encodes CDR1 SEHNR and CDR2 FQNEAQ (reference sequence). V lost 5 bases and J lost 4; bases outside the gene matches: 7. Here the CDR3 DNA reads TGTGCCAGCAGCCCTACAGGGGCGCCCTATGGCTACACCTTC. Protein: CASSPTGAPYGYTF.

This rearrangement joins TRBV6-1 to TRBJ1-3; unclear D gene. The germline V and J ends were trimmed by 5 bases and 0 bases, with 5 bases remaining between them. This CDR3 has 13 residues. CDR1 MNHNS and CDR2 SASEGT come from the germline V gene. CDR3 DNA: TGTGCCAGCAGTATAAGCTCTGGAAACACCATATATTTT. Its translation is CASSISSGNTIYF.

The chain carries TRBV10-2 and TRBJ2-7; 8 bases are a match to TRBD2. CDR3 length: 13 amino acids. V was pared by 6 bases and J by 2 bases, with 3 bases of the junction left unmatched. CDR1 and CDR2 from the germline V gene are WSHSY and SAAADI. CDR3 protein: CASSHGGAYEQYV. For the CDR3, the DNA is TGCGCCAGCAGCCACGGGGGGGCCTACGAGCAGTACGTC.

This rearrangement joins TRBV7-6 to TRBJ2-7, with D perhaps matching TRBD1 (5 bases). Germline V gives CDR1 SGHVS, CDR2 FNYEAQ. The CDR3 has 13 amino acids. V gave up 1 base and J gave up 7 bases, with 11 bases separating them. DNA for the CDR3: TGTGCCAGCAGCTTAGGAAGGGGAAAGGAGCAGTACTTC. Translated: CASSLGRGKEQYF.

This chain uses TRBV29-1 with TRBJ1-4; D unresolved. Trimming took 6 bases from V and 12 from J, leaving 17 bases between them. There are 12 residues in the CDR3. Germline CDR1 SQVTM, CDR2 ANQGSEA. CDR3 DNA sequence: TGCAGCGTAAACCTAAACGGGGAGGAACTGTTTTTT. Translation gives CSVNLNGEELFF.

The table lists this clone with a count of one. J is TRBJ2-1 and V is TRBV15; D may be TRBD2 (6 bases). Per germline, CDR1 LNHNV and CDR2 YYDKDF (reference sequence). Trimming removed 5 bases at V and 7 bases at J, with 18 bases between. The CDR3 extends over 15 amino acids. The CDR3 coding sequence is TGTGCCACCAGCCGTGGGACTCACCTCGAGAATGAGCAGTTCTTC. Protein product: CATSRGTHLENEQFF. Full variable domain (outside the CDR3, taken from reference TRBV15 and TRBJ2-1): DAMVIQNPRYQVTQFGKPVTLSCSQTLNHNVMYWYQQKSSQAPKLLFHYYDKDFNNEADTPDNFQSRRPNTSFCFLDIRSPGLGDTAMYLCATSRGTHLENEQFFGPGTRLTVL.

Here the CDR3 reads CASSLAGETQYF. The CDR3 DNA reads as TGTGCCAGCAGTCTAGCTGGAGAGACCCAGTACTTC. The chain recombines TRBV5-4 with TRBJ2-5; D might be TRBD2 (5 bases). Germline assignment: CDR1 SGHNT and CDR2 YYREEE (reference sequence). CDR3 length: 12 residues. The V end was cut by 5 bases, the J end by 4 bases, with 9 bases between.

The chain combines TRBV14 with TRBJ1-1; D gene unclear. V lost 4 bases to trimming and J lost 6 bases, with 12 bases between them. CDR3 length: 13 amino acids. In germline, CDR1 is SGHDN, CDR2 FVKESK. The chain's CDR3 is CASSLRGGPEAFF. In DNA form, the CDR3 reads TGTGCCAGCAGCCTACGGGGTGGGCCTGAAGCTTTCTTT.

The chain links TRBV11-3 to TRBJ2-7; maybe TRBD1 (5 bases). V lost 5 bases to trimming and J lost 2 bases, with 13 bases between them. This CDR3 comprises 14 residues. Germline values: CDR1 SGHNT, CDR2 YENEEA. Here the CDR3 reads CASSTRQIPYEQYF. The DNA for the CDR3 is TGTGCCAGCAGCACCCGACAGATACCCTACGAGCAGTACTTC.

As DNA, the CDR3 is TGCAGCGTCGTCCTTCGGCCACAAGGCCACACTGAAGCTTTCTTT. Amino acid sequence: CSVVLRPQGHTEAFF. The chain couples TRBV29-1 to TRBJ1-1; D unresolved. Deletions cut 6 bases from V and 3 bases from J, with 20 bases between. Germline CDR1 is SQVTM and CDR2 is ANQGSEA. The CDR3 is 15 residues long.

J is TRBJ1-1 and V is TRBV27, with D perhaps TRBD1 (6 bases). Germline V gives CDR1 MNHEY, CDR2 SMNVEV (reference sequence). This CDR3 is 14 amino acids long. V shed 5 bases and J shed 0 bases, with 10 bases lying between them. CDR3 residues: CASSPQGVNTEAFF. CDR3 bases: TGTGCCAGCAGTCCACAGGGCGTGAACACTGAAGCTTTCTTT.

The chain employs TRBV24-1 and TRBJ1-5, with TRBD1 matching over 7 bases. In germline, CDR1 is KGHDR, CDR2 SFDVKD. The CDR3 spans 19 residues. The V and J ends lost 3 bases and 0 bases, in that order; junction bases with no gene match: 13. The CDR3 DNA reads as TGTGCCACCAGTGATGGTATGAAAGGGGGCGGGTTTAGCAATCAGCCCCAGCATTTT. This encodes CATSDGMKGGGFSNQPQHF.

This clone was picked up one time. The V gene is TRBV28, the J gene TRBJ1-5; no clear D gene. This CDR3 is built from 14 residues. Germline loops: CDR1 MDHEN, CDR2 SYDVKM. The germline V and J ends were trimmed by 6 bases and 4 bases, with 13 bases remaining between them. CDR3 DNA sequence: TGTGCCAGCAGCCACCGACAAAGAAATCAGCCCCAGCATTTT. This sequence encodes CASSHRQRNQPQHF.

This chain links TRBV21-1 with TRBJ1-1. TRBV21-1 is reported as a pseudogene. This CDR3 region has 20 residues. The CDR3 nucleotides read TGTGCCAGCAGCAAAGTAGAATATGCCGGGACCGCTTTTATGAACACTGAAGCTTTCTTT. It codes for CASSKVEYAGTAFMNTEAFF.

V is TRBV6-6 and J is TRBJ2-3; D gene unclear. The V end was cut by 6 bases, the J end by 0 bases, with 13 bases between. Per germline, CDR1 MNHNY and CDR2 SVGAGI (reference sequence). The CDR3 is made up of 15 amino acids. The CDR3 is CASRPTSTSTDTQYF. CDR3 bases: TGTGCCAGCAGACCTACTTCCACTAGCACAGATACGCAGTATTTT.

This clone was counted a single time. Here the CDR3 DNA reads TGCGCCAGCAGCCAATACTCCGGGACCTACACAGATACGCAGTATTTT. It translates to CASSQYSGTYTDTQYF. The chain employs TRBV4-1 and TRBJ2-3; the D gene could be TRBD1 or TRBD2 (5 bases each). Germline V gene lookup returns CDR1 MGHRA and CDR2 YSYEKL. The CDR3 runs 16 residues. Trimming cost V 2 bases and J 2 bases, with 14 bases left between them.

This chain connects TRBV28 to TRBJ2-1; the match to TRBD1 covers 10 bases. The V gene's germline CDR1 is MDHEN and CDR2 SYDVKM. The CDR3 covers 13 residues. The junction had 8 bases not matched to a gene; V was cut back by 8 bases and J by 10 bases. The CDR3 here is CASEGTGDREQFF. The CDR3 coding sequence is TGTGCCAGCGAAGGGACAGGGGACCGCGAGCAGTTCTTC. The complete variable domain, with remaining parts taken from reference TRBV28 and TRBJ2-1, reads DVKVTQSSRYLVKRTGEKVFLECVQDMDHENMFWYRQDPGLGLRLIYFSYDVKMKEKGDIPEGYSVSREKKERFSLILESASTNQTSMYLCASEGTGDREQFFGPGTRLTVL.